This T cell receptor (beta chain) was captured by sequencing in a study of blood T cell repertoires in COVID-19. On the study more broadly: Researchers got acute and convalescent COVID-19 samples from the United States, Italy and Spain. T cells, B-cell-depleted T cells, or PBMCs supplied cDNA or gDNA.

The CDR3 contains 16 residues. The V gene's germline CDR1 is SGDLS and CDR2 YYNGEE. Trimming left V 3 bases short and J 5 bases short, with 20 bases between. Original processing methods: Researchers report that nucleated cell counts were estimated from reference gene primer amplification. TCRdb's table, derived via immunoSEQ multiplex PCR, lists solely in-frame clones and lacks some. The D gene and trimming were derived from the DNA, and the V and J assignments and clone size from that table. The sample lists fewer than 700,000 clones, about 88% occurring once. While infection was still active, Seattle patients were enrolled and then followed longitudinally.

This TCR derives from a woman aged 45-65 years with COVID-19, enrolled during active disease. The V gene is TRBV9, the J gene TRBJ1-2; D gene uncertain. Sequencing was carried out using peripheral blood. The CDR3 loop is CASSDSEADFGYGYTF. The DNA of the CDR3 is TGTGCCAGCAGCGACTCAGAGGCCGACTTCGGGTATGGCTACACCTTC.